This T cell receptor beta chain was retrieved from a study of T cells in Graves' hyperthyroidism and ophthalmopathy. Amplification targeted TCR beta CDR3 regions from RNA transcripts. HTBI primers were the set used in a first-round RT-PCR of the TCR CDR3. TCRdb used MiXCR to reprocess the multiplex PCR reads, holding one entry per CDR3 protein. Here the sample spans roughly 500,000 distinct CDR3 sequences, around 43% being singletons. J gave up 0 bases and V 5 bases, and 8 bases lay outside the gene matches. CDR3 length: 16 amino acids. The germline CDR1 and CDR2 sequences are SGHTA and FQGNSA. This receptor was taken from an adult woman with Graves' disease, either hyperthyroidism or ophthalmopathy (not recorded which). The rearrangement joins TRBV7-2 to TRBJ2-3, with 7 bases that match TRBD2. What was sequenced was peripheral blood or thyroid tissue (not recorded which). CDR3 coding DNA: TGTGCCAGCAGCCTTGGACTAGACCTTAGCACAGATACGCAGTATTTT. It yields the protein CASSLGLDLSTDTQYF.